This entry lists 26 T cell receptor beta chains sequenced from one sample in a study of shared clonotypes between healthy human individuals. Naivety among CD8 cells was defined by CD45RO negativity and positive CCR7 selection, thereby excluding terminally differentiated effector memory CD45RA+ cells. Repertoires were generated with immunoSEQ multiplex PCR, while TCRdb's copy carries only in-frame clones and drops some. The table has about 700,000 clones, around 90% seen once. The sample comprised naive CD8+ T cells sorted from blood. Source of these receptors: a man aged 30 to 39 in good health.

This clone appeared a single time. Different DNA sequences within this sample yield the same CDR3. DNA of the CDR3: TGTGCCAGCAGTTTGGAGACCCAGTACTTC. This gives the protein CASSLETQYF. The J gene is TRBJ2-5, the V gene TRBV25-1; D is undetermined. Trimming cost V 5 bases and J 5 bases, with 3 bases left between them. CDR1 and CDR2 from the germline V gene are MGHDK and SYGVNS. The CDR3 sequence is 10 residues long.

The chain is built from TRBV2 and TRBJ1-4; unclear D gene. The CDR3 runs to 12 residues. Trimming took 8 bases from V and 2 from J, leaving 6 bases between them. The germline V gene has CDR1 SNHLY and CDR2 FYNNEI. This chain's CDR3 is CASAGTNEKLFF. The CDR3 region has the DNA TGTGCCAGCGCGGGGACTAATGAAAAACTGTTTTTT.

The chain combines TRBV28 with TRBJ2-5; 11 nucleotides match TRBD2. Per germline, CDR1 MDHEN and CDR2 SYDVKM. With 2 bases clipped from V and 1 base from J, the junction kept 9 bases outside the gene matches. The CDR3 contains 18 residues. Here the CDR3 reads CASSLETSGVEFQETQYF. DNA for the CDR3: TGTGCCAGCAGTTTAGAGACTAGCGGGGTCGAATTCCAAGAGACCCAGTACTTC.

This CDR3 reads CASDPGANRDQPQHF. The CDR3 nucleotides are TGTGCCAGCGACCCGGGGGCCAACAGGGATCAGCCCCAGCATTTT. The chain employs TRBV27 and TRBJ1-5; tentatively, D is TRBD1 (6 bases). Trimming pared 8 bases from V and 5 bases from J, leaving 19 bases between. The CDR3 contains 15 residues. The germline gives CDR1 MNHEY, CDR2 SMNVEV (reference sequence).

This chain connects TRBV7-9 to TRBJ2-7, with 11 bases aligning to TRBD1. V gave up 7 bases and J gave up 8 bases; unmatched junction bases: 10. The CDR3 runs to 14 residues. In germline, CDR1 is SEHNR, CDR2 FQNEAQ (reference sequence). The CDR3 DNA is TGTGCCAGCACTTTGGGGACAGGGGGTAGTAAGCAGTACTTC. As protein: CASTLGTGGSKQYF.

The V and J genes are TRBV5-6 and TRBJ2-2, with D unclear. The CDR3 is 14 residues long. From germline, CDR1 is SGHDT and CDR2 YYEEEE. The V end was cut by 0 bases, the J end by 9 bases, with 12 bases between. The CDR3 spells CASSLGAPNRELFF. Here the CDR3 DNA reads TGTGCCAGCAGCTTGGGGGCCCCAAACCGGGAGCTGTTTTTT.

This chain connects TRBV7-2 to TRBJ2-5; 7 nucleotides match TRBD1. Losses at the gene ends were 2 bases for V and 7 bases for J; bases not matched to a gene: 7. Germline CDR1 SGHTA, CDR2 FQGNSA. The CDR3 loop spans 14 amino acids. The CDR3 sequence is CASSLPDREGTQYF. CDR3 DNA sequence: TGTGCCAGCAGCTTACCCGACAGGGAAGGGACCCAGTACTTC.

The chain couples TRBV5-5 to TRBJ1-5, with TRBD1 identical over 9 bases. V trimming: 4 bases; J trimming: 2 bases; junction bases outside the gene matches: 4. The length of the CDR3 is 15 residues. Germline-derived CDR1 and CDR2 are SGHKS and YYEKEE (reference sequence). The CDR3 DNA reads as TGTGCCAGCAGCCGGGACAGGGCCCGCAATCAGCCCCAGCATTTT. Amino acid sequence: CASSRDRARNQPQHF.

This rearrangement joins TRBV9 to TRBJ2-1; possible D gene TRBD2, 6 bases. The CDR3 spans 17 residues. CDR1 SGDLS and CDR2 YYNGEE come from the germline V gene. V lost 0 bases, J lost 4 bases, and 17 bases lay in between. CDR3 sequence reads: CASSVEGRLAGYNEQFF. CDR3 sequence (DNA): TGTGCCAGCAGCGTAGAAGGACGGCTGGCGGGGTACAATGAGCAGTTCTTC.

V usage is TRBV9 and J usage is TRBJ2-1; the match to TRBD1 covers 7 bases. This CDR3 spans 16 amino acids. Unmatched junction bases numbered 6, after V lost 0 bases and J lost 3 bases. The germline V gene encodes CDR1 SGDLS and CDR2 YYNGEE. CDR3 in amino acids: CASSVVETGSYNEQFF. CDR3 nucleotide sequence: TGTGCCAGCAGCGTAGTGGAGACAGGGAGCTACAATGAGCAGTTCTTC.

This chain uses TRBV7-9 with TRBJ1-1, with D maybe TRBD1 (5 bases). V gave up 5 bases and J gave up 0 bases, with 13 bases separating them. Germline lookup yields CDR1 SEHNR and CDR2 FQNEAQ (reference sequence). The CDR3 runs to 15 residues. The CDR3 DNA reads TGTGCCAGCAGCCGACCCGACAGATTGAACACTGAAGCTTTCTTT. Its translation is CASSRPDRLNTEAFF. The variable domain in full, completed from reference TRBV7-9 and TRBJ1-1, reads DTGVSQNPRHKITKRGQNVTFRCDPISEHNRLYWYRQTLGQGPEFLTYFQNEAQLEKSRLLSDRFSAERPKGSFSTLEIQRTEQGDSAMYLCASSRPDRLNTEAFFGQGTRLTVV.

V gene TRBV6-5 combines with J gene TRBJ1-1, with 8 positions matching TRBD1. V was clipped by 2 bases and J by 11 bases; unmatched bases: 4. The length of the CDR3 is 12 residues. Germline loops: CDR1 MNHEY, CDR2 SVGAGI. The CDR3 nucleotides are TGTGCCAGCAGTTACCCAGGGGGCGAGGCTTTCTTT. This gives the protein CASSYPGGEAFF.

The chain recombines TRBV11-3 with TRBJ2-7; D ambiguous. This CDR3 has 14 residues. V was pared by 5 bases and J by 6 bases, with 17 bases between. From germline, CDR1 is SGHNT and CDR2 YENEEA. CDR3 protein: CASSHRVLGSEQYF. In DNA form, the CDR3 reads TGTGCCAGCAGCCATCGGGTCCTGGGTAGCGAGCAGTACTTC.

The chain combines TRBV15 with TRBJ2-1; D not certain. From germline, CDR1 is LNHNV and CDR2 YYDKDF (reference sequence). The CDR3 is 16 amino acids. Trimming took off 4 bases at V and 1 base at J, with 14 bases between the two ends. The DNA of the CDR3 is TGTGCCACCAGCAATCAGGCCGCGCCTTCCTACAATGAGCAGTTCTTC. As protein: CATSNQAAPSYNEQFF. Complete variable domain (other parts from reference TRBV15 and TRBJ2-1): DAMVIQNPRYQVTQFGKPVTLSCSQTLNHNVMYWYQQKSSQAPKLLFHYYDKDFNNEADTPDNFQSRRPNTSFCFLDIRSPGLGDTAMYLCATSNQAAPSYNEQFFGPGTRLTVL.

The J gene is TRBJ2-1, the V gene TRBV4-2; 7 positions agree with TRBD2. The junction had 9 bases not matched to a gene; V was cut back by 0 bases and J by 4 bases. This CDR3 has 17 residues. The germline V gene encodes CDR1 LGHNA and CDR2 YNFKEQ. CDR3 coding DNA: TGTGCCAGCAGCCAAGATTGGCGAGCGGGATCGTACAATGAGCAGTTCTTC. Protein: CASSQDWRAGSYNEQFF.

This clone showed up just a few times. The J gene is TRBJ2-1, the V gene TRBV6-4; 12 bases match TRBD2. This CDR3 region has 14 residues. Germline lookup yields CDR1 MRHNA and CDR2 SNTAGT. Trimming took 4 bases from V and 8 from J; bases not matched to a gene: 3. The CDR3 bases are TGTGCCAGCAGTGCACTAGCGGGAGGCGATGAGCAGTTCTTC. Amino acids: CASSALAGGDEQFF.

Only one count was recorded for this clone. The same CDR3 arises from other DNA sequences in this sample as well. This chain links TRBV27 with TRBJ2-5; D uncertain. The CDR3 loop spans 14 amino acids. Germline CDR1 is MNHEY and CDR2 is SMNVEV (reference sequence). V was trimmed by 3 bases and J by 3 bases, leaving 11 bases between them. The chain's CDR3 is CASSLLGSEETQYF. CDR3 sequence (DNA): TGTGCCAGCAGTTTGTTGGGATCTGAAGAGACCCAGTACTTC.

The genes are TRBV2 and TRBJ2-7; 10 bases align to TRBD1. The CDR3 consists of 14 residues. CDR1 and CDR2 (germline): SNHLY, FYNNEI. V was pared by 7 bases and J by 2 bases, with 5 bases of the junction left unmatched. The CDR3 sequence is CASKRDRGPYEQYF. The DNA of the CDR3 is TGTGCCAGCAAGCGGGACAGGGGACCCTACGAGCAGTACTTC.

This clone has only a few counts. As DNA, the CDR3 is TGTGCCAGCAGCACCACCGGGGAGCTGTTTTTT. It specifies CASSTTGELFF. The chain has TRBV11-3 and TRBJ2-2; D remains ambiguous. The CDR3 extends over 11 amino acids. Deletions cut 5 bases from V and 4 bases from J, with 2 bases between. Per the germline V gene, CDR1 is SGHNT and CDR2 is YENEEA.

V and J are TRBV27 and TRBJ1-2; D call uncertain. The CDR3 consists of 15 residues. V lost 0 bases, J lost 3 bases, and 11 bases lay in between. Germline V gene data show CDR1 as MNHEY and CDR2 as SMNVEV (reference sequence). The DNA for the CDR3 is TGTGCCAGCAGTTTATCTCGGGGAAGTTACTATGGCTACACCTTC. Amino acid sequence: CASSLSRGSYYGYTF.

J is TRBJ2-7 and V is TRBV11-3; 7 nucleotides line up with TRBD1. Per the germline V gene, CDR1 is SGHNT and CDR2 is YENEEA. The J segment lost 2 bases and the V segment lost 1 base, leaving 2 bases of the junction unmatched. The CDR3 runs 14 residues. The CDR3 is CASSLGDSPYEQYF. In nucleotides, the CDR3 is TGTGCCAGCAGCTTAGGGGACAGTCCCTACGAGCAGTACTTC.

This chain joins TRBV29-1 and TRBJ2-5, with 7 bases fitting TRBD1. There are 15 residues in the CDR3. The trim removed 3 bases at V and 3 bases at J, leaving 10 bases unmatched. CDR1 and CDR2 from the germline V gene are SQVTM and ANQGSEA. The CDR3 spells CSVDDRAIGEETQYF. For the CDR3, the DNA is TGCAGCGTTGATGACAGGGCCATAGGGGAAGAGACCCAGTACTTC.

This CDR3 reads CASSSPDVGQRLFF. The CDR3 nucleotides read TGTGCCAGCAGCTCTCCGGATGTGGGACAGCGGCTGTTTTTT. The chain recombines TRBV11-2 with TRBJ1-4; TRBD1 aligns across 7 bases. CDR1 SGHAT and CDR2 FQNNGV come from the germline V gene. The V gene end was trimmed by 4 bases and the J gene end by 14 bases; junction bases not matched to a gene: 13. The CDR3 totals 14 residues.

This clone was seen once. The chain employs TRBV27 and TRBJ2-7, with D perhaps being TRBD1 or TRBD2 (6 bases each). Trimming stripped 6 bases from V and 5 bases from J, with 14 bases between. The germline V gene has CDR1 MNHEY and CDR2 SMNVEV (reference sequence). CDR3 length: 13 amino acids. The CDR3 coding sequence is TGTGCCAGCAGCTCTCCGGGGGCGAACGAGCAGTACTTC. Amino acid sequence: CASSSPGANEQYF.

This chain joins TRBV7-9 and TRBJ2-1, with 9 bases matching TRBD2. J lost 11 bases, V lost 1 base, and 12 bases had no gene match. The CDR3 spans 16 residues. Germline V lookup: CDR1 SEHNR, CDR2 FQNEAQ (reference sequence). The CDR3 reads CASSLVAGGPQGKQFF. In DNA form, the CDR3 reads TGTGCCAGCAGCTTAGTGGCGGGAGGGCCCCAAGGGAAGCAGTTCTTC.

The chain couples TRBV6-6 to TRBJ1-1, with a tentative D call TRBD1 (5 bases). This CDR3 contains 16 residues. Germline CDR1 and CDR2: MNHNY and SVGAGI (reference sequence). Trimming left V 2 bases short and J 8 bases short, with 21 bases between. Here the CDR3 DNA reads TGTGCCAGCAGTTACATTCCCCGGGGGGGGGATAGGGAAGCTTTCTTT. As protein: CASSYIPRGGDREAFF.